This TCR beta chain was sequenced during a study of beta chain features in type 1 diabetes. Sorting with CD45RO/CCR7/CD25/CD127/CD95/CD27 yielded naive, central memory, regulatory and stem-like memory CD4+ cells. J gave up 4 bases and V 9 bases, and 4 bases lay outside the gene matches. CDR1 is LNHDA and CDR2 is SQIVND in the germline V gene (reference sequence). CDR3 length: 12 residues. Findings and caveats of the study: Across all four CD4+ subsets, people with type 1 diabetes showed modestly shorter TCRB CDR3s. Small HLA sub-analyses could not settle whether HLA shapes TCRB rearrangement. Since sequencing was performed on cDNA, cells with high TCR expression could be over-represented. Patients showed naive, central memory and Treg TCRB repertoires that appeared more similar than those of healthy donors.

Of note for this clone: What it binds is not known.

Expressed TCRB transcripts were sequenced after all isolated RNA was converted to cDNA. Data came from immunoSEQ multiplex PCR; TCRdb stores just in-frame clones and leaves some out. The repertoire holds 250,000 to 300,000 clones, with about 23% as singletons. The sequence derives from a woman under 40 with type 1 diabetes. The sample taken for sequencing was naive CD4+ T cells from blood. This rearrangement joins TRBV19 to TRBJ1-2; TRBD1 agrees at 8 bases. In DNA form, the CDR3 reads TGTGCCAGCCAGGGACAGGCCTATGGCTACACCTTC. It translates to CASQGQAYGYTF.